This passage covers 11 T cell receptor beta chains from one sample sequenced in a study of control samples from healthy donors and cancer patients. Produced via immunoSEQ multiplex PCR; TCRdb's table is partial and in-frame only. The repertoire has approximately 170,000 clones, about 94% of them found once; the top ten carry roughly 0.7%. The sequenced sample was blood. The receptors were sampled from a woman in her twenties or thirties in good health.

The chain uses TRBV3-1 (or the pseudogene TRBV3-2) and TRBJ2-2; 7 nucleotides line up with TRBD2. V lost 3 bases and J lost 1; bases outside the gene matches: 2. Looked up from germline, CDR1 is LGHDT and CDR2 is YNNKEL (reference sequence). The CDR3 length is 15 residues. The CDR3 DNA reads TGTGCCAGCAGCCATCGCGGGGGGAACACCGGGGAGCTGTTTTTT. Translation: CASSHRGGNTGELFF.

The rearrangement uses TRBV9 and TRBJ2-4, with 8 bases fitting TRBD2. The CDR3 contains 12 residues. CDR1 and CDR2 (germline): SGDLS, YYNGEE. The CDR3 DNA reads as TGTGCGAGCGGGAGCGGCAAAAACATTCAGTACTTC. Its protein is CASGSGKNIQYF.

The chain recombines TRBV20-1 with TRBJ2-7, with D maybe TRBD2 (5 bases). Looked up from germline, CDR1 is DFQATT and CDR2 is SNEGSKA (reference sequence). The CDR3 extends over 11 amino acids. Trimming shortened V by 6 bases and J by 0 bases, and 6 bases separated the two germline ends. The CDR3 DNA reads TGCAGTGCCGGACTCTCCTACGAGCAGTACTTC. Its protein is CSAGLSYEQYF.

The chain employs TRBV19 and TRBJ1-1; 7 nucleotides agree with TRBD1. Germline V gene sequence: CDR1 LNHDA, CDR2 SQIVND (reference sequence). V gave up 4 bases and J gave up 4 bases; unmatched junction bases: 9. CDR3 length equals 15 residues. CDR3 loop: CASSRSTGPVTEAFF. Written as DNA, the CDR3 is TGTGCCAGTAGTAGGTCGACAGGGCCGGTCACTGAAGCTTTCTTT.

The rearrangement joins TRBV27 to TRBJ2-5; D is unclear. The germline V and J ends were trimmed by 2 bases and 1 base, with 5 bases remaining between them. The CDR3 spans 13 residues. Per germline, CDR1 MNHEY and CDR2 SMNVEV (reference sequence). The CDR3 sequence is CASSLGSQETQYF. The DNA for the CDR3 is TGTGCCAGCAGTTTAGGGTCCCAAGAGACCCAGTACTTC.

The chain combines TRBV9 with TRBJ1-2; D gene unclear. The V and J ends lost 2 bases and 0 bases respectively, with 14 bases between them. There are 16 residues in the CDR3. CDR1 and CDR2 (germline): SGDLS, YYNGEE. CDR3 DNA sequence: TGTGCCAGCAGCGTTGGATGGGTAAATTCTAACTATGGCTACACCTTC. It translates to CASSVGWVNSNYGYTF.

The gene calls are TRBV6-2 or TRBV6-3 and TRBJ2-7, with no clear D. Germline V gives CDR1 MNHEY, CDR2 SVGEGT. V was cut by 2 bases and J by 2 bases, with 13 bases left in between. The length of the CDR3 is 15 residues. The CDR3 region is CASSYDSGIAYEQYF. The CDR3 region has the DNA TGTGCCAGCAGTTACGACTCAGGAATTGCCTACGAGCAGTACTTC.

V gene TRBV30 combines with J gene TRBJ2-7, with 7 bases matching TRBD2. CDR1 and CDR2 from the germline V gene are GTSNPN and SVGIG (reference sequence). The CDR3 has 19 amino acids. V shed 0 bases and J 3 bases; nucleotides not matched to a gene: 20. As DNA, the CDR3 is TGTGCCTGGAGTGTACCCGGAGCGGGGTTGGGGCGGGGGAACTACGAGCAGTACTTC. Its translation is CAWSVPGAGLGRGNYEQYF.

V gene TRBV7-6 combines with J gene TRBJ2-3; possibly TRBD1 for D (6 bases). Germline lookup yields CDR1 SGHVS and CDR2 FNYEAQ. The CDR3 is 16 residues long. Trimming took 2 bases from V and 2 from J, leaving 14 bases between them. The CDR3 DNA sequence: TGTGCCAGCAGCTTAACCGACAGGCCATTCACAGATACGCAGTATTTT. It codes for CASSLTDRPFTDTQYF.

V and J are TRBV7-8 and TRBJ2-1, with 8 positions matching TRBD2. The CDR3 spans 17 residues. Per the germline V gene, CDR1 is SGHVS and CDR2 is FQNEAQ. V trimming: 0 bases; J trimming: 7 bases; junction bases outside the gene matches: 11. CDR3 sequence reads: CASSLAPPGLVYNEQFF. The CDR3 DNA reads TGTGCCAGCAGCTTAGCCCCTCCGGGACTAGTTTATAATGAGCAGTTCTTC.

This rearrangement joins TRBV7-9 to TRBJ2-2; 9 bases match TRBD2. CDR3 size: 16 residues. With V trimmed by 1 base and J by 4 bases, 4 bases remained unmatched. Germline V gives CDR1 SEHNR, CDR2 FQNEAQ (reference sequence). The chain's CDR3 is CASSLEVAGVTGELFF. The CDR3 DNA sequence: TGTGCCAGCAGCTTAGAGGTAGCGGGAGTCACCGGGGAGCTGTTTTTT.